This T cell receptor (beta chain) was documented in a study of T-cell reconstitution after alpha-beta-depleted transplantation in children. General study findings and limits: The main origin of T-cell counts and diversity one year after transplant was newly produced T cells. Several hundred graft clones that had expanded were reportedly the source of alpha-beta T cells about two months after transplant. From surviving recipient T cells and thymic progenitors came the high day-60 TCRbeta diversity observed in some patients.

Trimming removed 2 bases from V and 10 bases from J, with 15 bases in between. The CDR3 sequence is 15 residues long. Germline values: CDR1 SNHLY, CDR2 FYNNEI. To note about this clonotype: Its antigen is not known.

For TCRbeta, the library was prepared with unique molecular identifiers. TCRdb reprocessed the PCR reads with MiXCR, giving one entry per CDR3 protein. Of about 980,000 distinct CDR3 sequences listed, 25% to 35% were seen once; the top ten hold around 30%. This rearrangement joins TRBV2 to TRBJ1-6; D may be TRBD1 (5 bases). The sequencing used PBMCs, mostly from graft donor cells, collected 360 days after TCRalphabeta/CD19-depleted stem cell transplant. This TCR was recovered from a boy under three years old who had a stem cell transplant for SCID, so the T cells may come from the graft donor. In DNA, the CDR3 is TGTGCCAGCAGTGAATCCGGGCAGGGTGGCTCACCCCTCCACTTT. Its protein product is CASSESGQGGSPLHF.